The source of this TCR beta chain is a study of metastatic and nonmetastatic thyroid tumors. Trimming shortened V by 0 bases and J by 3 bases, and 9 bases separated the two germline ends. The CDR3 length is 14 residues. Germline assignment: CDR1 SGHRS and CDR2 YFSETQ. Per the authors' pipeline: Building a distant-metastasis classifier for papillary thyroid cancer drew on CDR3 differences across clinicopathological groups. MiXCR re-clonotyped the PCR reads for TCRdb. These V and J calls are TCRdb output, not the study's own analysis. The table includes tens of thousands of clones, 15% to 20% detected once. This clone was recorded many times. Treatment of any kind had been given to no patient before thyroid surgery.

This TCR derives from a male donor with papillary thyroid cancer or a benign thyroid nodule (not recorded which). Some clones in this sample may be carry-over from other donors' samples. Sequencing used blood. V usage is TRBV5-1 and J usage is TRBJ1-1; D call uncertain. The CDR3 nucleotides read TGCGCCAGCAGCTTGGAAGTGATGGACACTGAAGCTTTCTTT. It is translated as CASSLEVMDTEAFF.